This T cell receptor beta chain was observed in a study of beta chain features in type 1 diabetes. This clone was detected only a few times. The investigators reverse transcribed all of the isolated RNA, so they sequenced expressed TCRB transcripts. TCRdb's copy holds only in-frame clones and misses some; the assay was immunoSEQ multiplex PCR. Here the sample spans 900,000 or so clones, about a sixth being singletons. V lost 1 base and J lost 9, with 11 bases in between. The CDR3 is 13 residues long. Germline lookup yields CDR1 SGHRS and CDR2 YFSETQ. The receptor's source is a woman between 18 and 29 years old in good health. The rearrangement uses TRBV5-1 and TRBJ2-1; a weak D match, TRBD1 (7 bases). The sample taken for sequencing was naive CD4+ T cells from blood. In DNA form, the CDR3 reads TGCGCCAGCAGCTTGACAGGGGAGGTTGAGCAGTTCTTC. Translating gives CASSLTGEVEQFF.